The 21 T cell receptor beta chains presented below share a single source sample, sequenced in a study of blood T cell repertoires in COVID-19. This table comes from immunoSEQ multiplex PCR, and its TCRdb copy is limited to in-frame clones, with some not included. This sample has more than 200,000 clones; around four fifths occur once, and the top ten carry over 9.5%. Sequenced material: peripheral blood. These receptors were obtained from an elderly woman with COVID-19, enrolled during active disease.

The chain joins TRBV27 to TRBJ2-3, with D perhaps TRBD2 (7 bases). The CDR3 is 17 amino acids. V was trimmed by 6 bases and J by 7 bases, leaving 26 bases between them. The germline CDR1 and CDR2 sequences are MNHEY and SMNVEV (reference sequence). The CDR3 coding sequence is TGTGCCAGCAGCCATAACAGCCCGGGGGGCCAGAGTTATACGCAGTATTTT. It encodes CASSHNSPGGQSYTQYF.

V usage is TRBV3-1 (or the pseudogene TRBV3-2) and J usage is TRBJ2-1; TRBD2 is a possible D gene (7 bases). The CDR3 covers 16 residues. Trimming removed 7 bases from V and 3 bases from J, with 19 bases in between. Germline values: CDR1 LGHDT, CDR2 YNNKEL (reference sequence). CDR3 region: CASTQWGAGDYNEQFF. CDR3 bases: TGTGCCAGCACCCAGTGGGGGGCGGGGGACTACAATGAGCAGTTCTTC.

The CDR3 DNA reads as TGTGCCAGTAGTTTTCGGGGGAACACTGAAGCTTTCTTT. Amino acid sequence: CASSFRGNTEAFF. This chain connects TRBV19 to TRBJ1-1; D not resolved. There are 13 residues in the CDR3. Per the germline V gene, CDR1 is LNHDA and CDR2 is SQIVND (reference sequence). V lost 5 bases, J lost 1 base, and 8 bases lay in between.

This chain uses TRBV28 with TRBJ1-5; 7 nucleotides align to TRBD1. Losses at the gene ends were 7 bases for V and 9 bases for J; bases not matched to a gene: 9. The germline V gene has CDR1 MDHEN and CDR2 SYDVKM. This CDR3 has 13 amino acids. This chain's CDR3 is CASNFQGDRPQHF. CDR3 DNA sequence: TGTGCCAGCAACTTTCAGGGGGACCGGCCCCAGCATTTT.

V usage is TRBV18 and J usage is TRBJ1-4; possibly TRBD1 for D (5 bases). Between the trimmed V and J ends, which lost 3 bases and 5 bases, there was a span of 10 bases. From germline, CDR1 is KGHSH and CDR2 LQKENI. The CDR3 is 14 residues long. As DNA, the CDR3 is TGTGCCAGCTCACCCGACAGCCTAAATGAAAAACTGTTTTTT. Translated, it gives CASSPDSLNEKLFF. The full variable domain, with the rest looked up from reference TRBV18 and TRBJ1-4, is NAGVMQNPRHLVRRRGQEARLRCSPMKGHSHVYWYRQLPEEGLKFMVYLQKENIIDESGMPKERFSAEFPKEGPSILRIQQVVRGDSAAYFCASSPDSLNEKLFFGSGTQLSVL.

The chain joins TRBV5-1 to TRBJ1-6; 9 bases align to TRBD1. Germline lookup yields CDR1 SGHRS and CDR2 YFSETQ. CDR3 size: 14 residues. Trimming took 5 bases from V and 9 from J; bases not matched to a gene: 6. The CDR3 DNA follows: TGCGCCAGCAGAGCCGGGACAGGGAGTTCACCCCTCCACTTT. The encoded protein is CASRAGTGSSPLHF.

This clone was observed a handful of times. The V call is TRBV19, the J call TRBJ1-2, with D uncertain. The CDR3 has 15 residues. Trimming shortened V by 11 bases and J by 0 bases, and 19 bases separated the two germline ends. Germline assignment: CDR1 LNHDA and CDR2 SQIVND (reference sequence). For the CDR3, the DNA is TGTGCCGGCGTGTCATTGACAAGAGCTAACTATGGCTACACCTTC. Translation: CAGVSLTRANYGYTF.

The chain has TRBV4-2 and TRBJ2-5; 7 bases line up with TRBD1. The CDR3 is 15 amino acids. CDR1 is LGHNA, CDR2 YNFKEQ, per germline. With V trimmed by 1 base and J by 2 bases, 4 bases remained unmatched. The CDR3 loop reads CASSQVWGQQETQYF. In DNA, the CDR3 is TGTGCCAGCAGCCAAGTATGGGGACAGCAAGAGACCCAGTACTTC.

The V and J genes are TRBV7-2 and TRBJ1-1; D is possibly TRBD1 (6 bases). The CDR3 contains 15 residues. The V gene lost 5 bases and the J gene lost 10 bases, with 23 bases spanning the gap. Per the germline V gene, CDR1 is SGHTA and CDR2 is FQGNSA. The CDR3 nucleotides are TGTGCCAGCAGCCTACTCGGACAGAGCGGGATTAGAGCTTTCTTT. Translated, it gives CASSLLGQSGIRAFF.

The chain joins TRBV7-2 to TRBJ1-4, with TRBD1 matching 8 bases. Germline CDR1 and CDR2: SGHTA and FQGNSA. V trimming: 5 bases; J trimming: 4 bases; junction bases outside the gene matches: 6. The CDR3 extends over 15 amino acids. The CDR3: CASSPRQGFNEKLFF. CDR3 nucleotide sequence: TGTGCCAGCAGCCCCCGACAGGGGTTTAATGAAAAACTGTTTTTT.

This rearrangement joins TRBV5-5 to TRBJ1-6; the D is unclear. This CDR3 is 15 amino acids long. Trimming stripped 6 bases from V and 2 bases from J, with 12 bases between. Germline V gene data show CDR1 as SGHKS and CDR2 as YYEKEE (reference sequence). The chain's CDR3 is CASIPSPAYNSPLHF. CDR3 coding DNA: TGTGCCAGCATCCCGAGCCCGGCCTATAATTCACCCCTCCACTTT. Variable domain in full (rest from reference TRBV5-5 and TRBJ1-6): DAGVTQSPTHLIKTRGQQVTLRCSPISGHKSVSWYQQVLGQGPQFIFQYYEKEERGRGNFPDRFSARQFPNYSSELNVNALLLGDSALYLCASIPSPAYNSPLHFGNGTRLTVT.

The rearrangement links TRBV5-4 to TRBJ2-7; D not certain. V dropped 2 bases and J dropped 3 bases, with 18 bases sitting between them. This CDR3 comprises 16 residues. Germline lookup yields CDR1 SGHNT and CDR2 YYREEE (reference sequence). This CDR3 reads CASSLIRIDSNYEQYF. CDR3 nucleotide sequence: TGTGCCAGCAGCTTAATTCGAATCGACTCAAACTACGAGCAGTACTTC. The variable domain in full, completed from reference TRBV5-4 and TRBJ2-7, reads ETGVTQSPTHLIKTRGQQVTLRCSSQSGHNTVSWYQQALGQGPQFIFQYYREEENGRGNFPPRFSGLQFPNYSSELNVNALELDDSALYLCASSLIRIDSNYEQYFGPGTRLTVT.

This chain uses TRBV18 with TRBJ2-2; D is possibly TRBD2 (5 bases). The CDR3 is 15 amino acids. V lost 5 bases and J 7 bases, leaving 17 bases between the germline ends. Germline CDR1 KGHSH, CDR2 LQKENI. The CDR3 reads CASSIFGLPDGELFF. In DNA form, the CDR3 reads TGTGCCAGCTCAATATTCGGACTTCCCGACGGGGAGCTGTTTTTT.

This rearrangement joins TRBV3-1 (or the pseudogene TRBV3-2) to TRBJ2-1; tentative D call: TRBD2 (6 bases). Germline V lookup: CDR1 LGHDT, CDR2 YNNKEL (reference sequence). Trimming pared 11 bases from V and 4 bases from J, leaving 12 bases between. The CDR3 is 12 amino acids. The CDR3 nucleotides read TGTGCCGGCGGCGGACTATACAATGAGCAGTTCTTC. Amino acids: CAGGGLYNEQFF.

V usage is TRBV19 and J usage is TRBJ1-5, with a weak D call TRBD1 (5 bases). Germline assignment: CDR1 LNHDA and CDR2 SQIVND (reference sequence). V was trimmed by 2 bases and J by 0 bases, leaving 8 bases between them. This CDR3 contains 15 residues. The CDR3 sequence: CASSIQGYSNQPQHF. The CDR3 DNA follows: TGTGCCAGTAGTATACAGGGTTATAGCAATCAGCCCCAGCATTTT.

This chain uses TRBV7-2 with TRBJ2-2, with 8 bases matching TRBD1. Per the germline V gene, CDR1 is SGHTA and CDR2 is FQGNSA. V was clipped by 4 bases and J by 6 bases; unmatched bases: 4. The CDR3 totals 14 residues. The chain's CDR3 is CASSSDRGAGELFF. The CDR3 DNA reads TGTGCCAGCAGCTCTGACAGGGGTGCCGGGGAGCTGTTTTTT. The full variable domain, its missing parts supplied by reference TRBV7-2 and TRBJ2-2, is GAGVSQSPSNKVTEKGKDVELRCDPISGHTALYWYRQSLGQGLEFLIYFQGNSAPDKSGLPSDRFSAERTGGSVSTLTIQRTQQEDSAVYLCASSSDRGAGELFFGEGSRLTVL.

This chain uses TRBV5-1 with TRBJ1-6, with a weak D call TRBD1 (6 bases). Trimming stripped 3 bases from V and 8 bases from J, with 12 bases between. The CDR3 consists of 14 residues. Per the germline V gene, CDR1 is SGHRS and CDR2 is YFSETQ. Here the CDR3 DNA reads TGCGCCAGCAGCTCTGGACAGAGAGATTCACCCCTCCACTTT. Translating gives CASSSGQRDSPLHF.

Turning to this clone: The junction and the germline gene differ at one end; a read error may be behind it. The J gene is TRBJ1-4, the V gene TRBV7-7, with 8 bases aligning to TRBD1. The CDR3 has 15 residues. Germline CDR1 reads SSHAT; CDR2 reads FNYEAQ (reference sequence). The CDR3 region has the DNA TGTGCTAGCAGCCCTGGGGGGGCAGGGGGCGAAAAACTGTTTTTT. It is translated as CASSPGGAGGEKLFF.

V gene TRBV19 combines with J gene TRBJ2-3; TRBD1 might be the D (6 bases). The CDR3 consists of 12 residues. Germline V gene sequence: CDR1 LNHDA, CDR2 SQIVND (reference sequence). Trimming removed 4 bases from V and 11 bases from J, with 13 bases in between. The CDR3 loop is CASSNTGWEQYF. In DNA form, the CDR3 reads TGTGCCAGTAGTAACACAGGGTGGGAGCAGTATTTT.

This chain uses TRBV6-1 with TRBJ1-3; D remains unclear. V gave up 2 bases and J gave up 6 bases, with 5 bases separating them. CDR3 length: 12 residues. The germline CDR1 and CDR2 sequences are MNHNS and SASEGT. CDR3: CASSEYLNTIYF. The CDR3 DNA reads TGTGCCAGCAGTGAATACTTAAACACCATATATTTT.

This clone has a single count. V and J are TRBV20-1 and TRBJ2-3, with TRBD2 matching 8 bases. Germline V gives CDR1 DFQATT, CDR2 SNEGSKA (reference sequence). Trimming cost V 3 bases and J 0 bases; bases outside gene matches: 8. This CDR3 has 16 residues. DNA of the CDR3: TGCAGTGCTAGTGATAGCGGGGCCGCTAGCACAGATACGCAGTATTTT. The encoded protein is CSASDSGAASTDTQYF.